Listed here are 22 T cell receptor beta chains from one sample, sequenced in a study of OX40 agonist ivuxolimab in advanced cancers. The data were produced by immunoSEQ multiplex PCR, yet TCRdb's version contains in-frame clones alone and is incomplete. Among some 70,000 clones listed, 85% were seen once. Sequenced material: CD4+ or CD8+ T cells sorted from blood, taken in a trial of the OX40 agonist ivuxolimab. These receptors were taken from an adult with an advanced solid tumor such as melanoma, head and neck, liver or kidney cancer.

The chain employs TRBV6-5 and TRBJ1-1; TRBD1 might be the D (5 bases). Germline V gives CDR1 MNHEY, CDR2 SVGAGI. Trimming pared 4 bases from V and 1 base from J, leaving 13 bases between. CDR3 length equals 15 residues. The CDR3 DNA follows: TGTGCCAGCAGTTTTGGAGGGGCCAGGAACACTGAAGCTTTCTTT. The encoded protein is CASSFGGARNTEAFF.

The chain combines TRBV18 with TRBJ2-3, with 10 nucleotides matching TRBD1. V lost 6 bases, J lost 3 bases, and 6 bases stayed unmatched. CDR1 KGHSH and CDR2 LQKENI come from the germline V gene. The CDR3 extends over 15 amino acids. Written as DNA, the CDR3 is TGTGCCAGCTCCCAGACAGGGGGCGTGACAGATACGCAGTATTTT. Translated: CASSQTGGVTDTQYF.

V gene TRBV7-9 combines with J gene TRBJ2-2, with TRBD1 identical over 9 bases. The ends lost 4 bases at V and 3 bases at J; junction bases unmatched: 0. Germline V gene lookup returns CDR1 SEHNR and CDR2 FQNEAQ (reference sequence). CDR3 length: 14 residues. Here the CDR3 DNA reads TGTGCCAGCAGCTGGACAGGGGACACCGGGGAGCTGTTTTTT. This sequence encodes CASSWTGDTGELFF.

The rearrangement uses TRBV5-5 and TRBJ2-7, with D uncertain. The CDR3 contains 15 residues. The germline V gene encodes CDR1 SGHKS and CDR2 YYEKEE (reference sequence). The V gene lost 0 bases and the J gene lost 8 bases, with 18 bases spanning the gap. CDR3 DNA: TGTGCCAGCAGCTTGGAAAGGATACCCTACGACCAGCAGTACTTC. Translated, it gives CASSLERIPYDQQYF.

This clone has only a few counts. The chain links TRBV6-5 to TRBJ1-6; possible D gene TRBD1, 6 bases. This CDR3 contains 15 residues. Germline V gene lookup returns CDR1 MNHEY and CDR2 SVGAGI. V shed 1 base and J shed 7 bases, with 11 bases lying between them. The CDR3 DNA follows: TGTGCCAGCAGTTACTTAACAGGGCAAAATTCACCCCTCCACTTT. It translates to CASSYLTGQNSPLHF.

The rearrangement links TRBV9 to TRBJ1-1; D is undetermined. V lost 0 bases and J lost 3, with 9 bases in between. Germline V gives CDR1 SGDLS, CDR2 YYNGEE. The CDR3 runs 14 residues. The CDR3 DNA sequence: TGTGCCAGCAGCGTAGGAGGGCGGGACACTGAAGCTTTCTTT. Translating gives CASSVGGRDTEAFF. Full variable domain (rest looked up from reference TRBV9 and TRBJ1-1): DSGVTQTPKHLITATGQRVTLRCSPRSGDLSVYWYQQSLDQGLQFLIQYYNGEERAKGNILERFSAQQFPDLHSELNLSSLELGDSALYFCASSVGGRDTEAFFGQGTRLTVV.

The chain combines TRBV18 with TRBJ2-3, with a possible D match to TRBD1 (6 bases). There are 14 residues in the CDR3. CDR1 and CDR2 (germline): KGHSH, LQKENI. The V end was cut by 3 bases, the J end by 5 bases, with 12 bases between. DNA for the CDR3: TGTGCCAGCTCACCGGGGCTAGGGGGAGATACGCAGTATTTT. Amino acid sequence: CASSPGLGGDTQYF.

In this sample, this clone turned up a few times. The chain carries TRBV6-6 and TRBJ1-3; no firm D call. There are 14 residues in the CDR3. Trimming pared 7 bases from V and 0 bases from J, leaving 10 bases between. Germline assignment: CDR1 MNHNY and CDR2 SVGAGI (reference sequence). In DNA form, the CDR3 reads TGTGCCAGCATAACCTACAACTCTGGAAACACCATATATTTT. Translated, it gives CASITYNSGNTIYF.

The V and J genes are TRBV2 and TRBJ1-2; D not resolved. V lost 3 bases and J lost 4, with 12 bases in between. This CDR3 is built from 14 residues. The V gene's germline CDR1 is SNHLY and CDR2 FYNNEI. The CDR3 is CASSDVIPRYGYTF. The CDR3 DNA is TGTGCCAGCAGTGATGTCATACCCCGCTATGGCTACACCTTC. The full variable domain, in which reference TRBV2 and TRBJ1-2 provide the parts outside the CDR3, is EPEVTQTPSHQVTQMGQEVILRCVPISNHLYFYWYRQILGQKVEFLVSFYNNEISEKSEIFDDQFSVERPDGSNFTLKIRSTKLEDSAMYFCASSDVIPRYGYTFGSGTRLTVV.

The V gene is TRBV19, the J gene TRBJ2-7; 7 bases fit TRBD1. The V segment lost 6 bases and the J segment 6 bases; nucleotides outside the gene matches: 8. The CDR3 loop spans 13 amino acids. CDR1 is LNHDA and CDR2 is SQIVND in the germline V gene (reference sequence). CDR3 bases: TGTGCCAGTAGCCCGGGACAGTTAGGCGAGCAGTACTTC. This gives the protein CASSPGQLGEQYF.

The genes are TRBV29-1 and TRBJ2-3, with 10 nucleotides matching TRBD1. CDR3 length: 15 amino acids. V lost 4 bases, J lost 3 bases, and 7 bases stayed unmatched. Germline V gene lookup returns CDR1 SQVTM and CDR2 ANQGSEA. CDR3 residues: CSVAGDRGYTDTQYF. The CDR3 DNA sequence: TGCAGCGTTGCGGGGGACAGGGGCTATACAGATACGCAGTATTTT.

The J gene is TRBJ1-1, the V gene TRBV2; D unclear. V gave up 4 bases and J gave up 3 bases, with 3 bases separating them. The germline CDR1 and CDR2 sequences are SNHLY and FYNNEI. This CDR3 is 11 amino acids long. As DNA, the CDR3 is TGTGCCAGCAGTGTGGACACTGAAGCTTTCTTT. This encodes CASSVDTEAFF.

The V gene is TRBV7-9, the J gene TRBJ1-2; D is possibly TRBD1 (6 bases). The V and J ends lost 1 base and 4 bases respectively, with 13 bases between them. Germline V gives CDR1 SEHNR, CDR2 FQNEAQ (reference sequence). There are 15 residues in the CDR3. CDR3 sequence reads: CASSLVLGGFYGYTF. The CDR3 DNA is TGTGCCAGCAGCTTAGTTTTAGGGGGTTTCTATGGCTACACCTTC.

The V and J genes are TRBV19 and TRBJ2-1, with 12 bases that match TRBD2. With V trimmed by 5 bases and J by 5 bases, 7 bases remained unmatched. Germline V gene lookup returns CDR1 LNHDA and CDR2 SQIVND (reference sequence). The CDR3 is 16 residues long. CDR3 sequence: CASSVRLAGENNEQFF. The CDR3, as DNA: TGTGCCAGTAGTGTACGACTAGCGGGGGAAAACAATGAGCAGTTCTTC.

The J gene is TRBJ2-3, the V gene TRBV28; 7 bases line up with TRBD1. The CDR3 contains 15 residues. The germline V gene encodes CDR1 MDHEN and CDR2 SYDVKM. After removal of 4 bases from V and 2 bases from J, the junction contained 6 bases not matched to a gene. Here the CDR3 reads CASSSPTGFTDTQYF. The CDR3 DNA follows: TGTGCCAGCAGTTCCCCGACAGGGTTCACAGATACGCAGTATTTT.

The rearrangement joins TRBV10-3 to TRBJ2-2, with 9 bases that match TRBD2. The germline V gene encodes CDR1 ENHRY and CDR2 SYGVKD. With V trimmed by 0 bases and J by 4 bases, 6 bases remained unmatched. There are 17 residues in the CDR3. The DNA for the CDR3 is TGTGCCATCAGTGAGTCGAGGCTAGCGGGGATCACCGGGGAGCTGTTTTTT. This codes for CAISESRLAGITGELFF.

The chain has TRBV14 and TRBJ1-2; tentative D call: TRBD1 (6 bases). From germline, CDR1 is SGHDN and CDR2 FVKESK. This CDR3 has 17 amino acids. Trimming left V 6 bases short and J 0 bases short, with 20 bases between. DNA for the CDR3: TGTGCCAGCAGTCTCAACCTAGGACAGAGGACTAACTATGGCTACACCTTC. This gives the protein CASSLNLGQRTNYGYTF. Supplemented by reference TRBV14 and TRBJ1-2, the full variable domain reads EAGVTQFPSHSVIEKGQTVTLRCDPISGHDNLYWYRRVMGKEIKFLLHFVKESKQDESGMPNNRFLAERTGGTYSTLKVQPAELEDSGVYFCASSLNLGQRTNYGYTFGSGTRLTVV.

This chain links TRBV10-3 with TRBJ2-5, with 12 bases fitting TRBD2. The CDR3 contains 15 residues. Per germline, CDR1 ENHRY and CDR2 SYGVKD. Trimming took 6 bases from V and 4 from J; bases not matched to a gene: 6. CDR3 protein: CAISWTSGTGETQYF. CDR3 bases: TGTGCCATCAGCTGGACTAGCGGGACGGGAGAGACCCAGTACTTC.

The CDR3 is CASSQVGSRGRITGELFF. CDR3 DNA sequence: TGCGCCAGCAGCCAAGTTGGGTCGAGGGGTCGGATAACCGGGGAGCTGTTTTTT. The V gene is TRBV4-3, the J gene TRBJ2-2; D could derive from TRBD1 or TRBD2 (5 bases each). The CDR3 runs 18 residues. Germline V gene lookup returns CDR1 LGHNA and CDR2 YSLEER. The V and J ends lost 1 base and 5 bases respectively, with 20 bases between them.

The chain joins TRBV5-6 to TRBJ2-7; TRBD1 aligns across 7 bases. Trimming at V came to 4 bases and at J to 3 bases, leaving 13 bases not matched to a gene. The CDR3 runs to 16 residues. Germline CDR1 is SGHDT and CDR2 is YYEEEE. CDR3 in amino acids: CASSTDAGGVIYEQYF. As DNA, the CDR3 is TGTGCCAGCAGCACGGACGCAGGGGGAGTCATCTACGAGCAGTACTTC.

The CDR3 DNA reads as TGTGCCAGCCTGGACAGCTCGGACACTGAAGCTTTCTTT. Its protein product is CASLDSSDTEAFF. The chain uses TRBV19 and TRBJ1-1; a possible D gene is TRBD1 (6 bases). This CDR3 spans 13 amino acids. Between the trimmed V and J ends, which lost 9 bases and 3 bases, there was a span of 14 bases. Germline V CDR1 and CDR2: LNHDA, SQIVND (reference sequence). The full variable domain, with the rest looked up from reference TRBV19 and TRBJ1-1, is DGGITQSPKYLFRKEGQNVTLSCEQNLNHDAMYWYRQDPGQGLRLIYYSQIVNDFQKGDIAEGYSVSREKKESFPLTVTSAQKNPTAFYLCASLDSSDTEAFFGQGTRLTVV.

This clone has only one observation. The chain employs TRBV7-2 and TRBJ1-6; 9 bases agree with TRBD1. Losses at the gene ends were 7 bases for V and 3 bases for J; bases not matched to a gene: 13. This CDR3 spans 18 amino acids. Germline V gene data show CDR1 as SGHTA and CDR2 as FQGNSA. Here the CDR3 reads CASTVGARGQGYNSPLHF. The CDR3 region has the DNA TGTGCCAGCACCGTTGGCGCACGGGGACAGGGCTATAATTCACCCCTCCACTTT.